This T cell receptor (beta chain) was recorded in a study of brain T cells in children with intractable seizures. The CDR3 sequence is 16 residues long. V was clipped by 0 bases and J by 1 base, with 11 bases between them. Germline CDR1 reads MGHRA; CDR2 reads YSYEKL. Study-level findings and limits: Pre-surgery blood may have been undersampled, hiding some clones. HCMV serostatus was not known, and viral specificity came from CDR3 similarity only.

Clones were read by immunoSEQ multiplex PCR, and TCRdb kept only the in-frame ones, dropping some. The data show around 340,000 clones, over 85% seen once. Sample time point: blood from clinic visit 5 months post-surgery; TSC patient then seizure free. Sequencing was limited to surgery cases with top T cell transcript signatures in brain tissue. Concerning this clone: Its antigen remains unknown.

The V gene is TRBV4-1, the J gene TRBJ2-3, with D unclear. The TCR sequence derives from a boy less than two years old with tuberous sclerosis and intractable seizures. This sample comprised peripheral blood, obtained approximately 5 months after surgery. The CDR3 protein is CASSQDLRTGTDTQYF. The CDR3, as DNA: TGCGCCAGCAGCCAAGATCTGCGGACGGGCACAGATACGCAGTATTTT.